This T cell receptor beta chain comes out of a study of PD-1 blockade in classical Hodgkin lymphoma. With regard to this clone: What it binds is not known.

Using immunoSEQ multiplex PCR, the repertoire was profiled, and TCRdb retains in-frame clones only, with some absent. The repertoire holds around 19,000 clones, approximately 90% seen once, with about 12% in the top ten. The V and J ends lost 2 bases and 0 bases respectively, with 5 bases between them. CDR1 MNHEY and CDR2 SVGAGI come from the germline V gene. This CDR3 region has 14 residues. Overall study results and limits: By C4D1, CD4+ diversity increased significantly, especially in complete responders.

Relapse was seen in all patients after autologous stem cell transplantation, and brentuximab vedotin exposure was variable. The receptor's source is a human donor with classical Hodgkin lymphoma. The sequences come from peripheral blood mononuclear cells (PBMCs), collected before the second cycle of nivolumab. This chain links TRBV6-5 with TRBJ1-3, with D uncertain. The CDR3 loop reads CASSYRDSGNTIYF. DNA for the CDR3: TGTGCCAGCAGTTACAGGGACTCTGGAAACACCATATATTTT.